One and the same sample provided the 18 T cell receptor beta chains below, sequenced in a study of T and B cells in COVID-19 patients. Each TRB amplification used roughly 240-550 ng of genomic DNA from blood. BIOMED2 TRB-A/B primer pools were used in multiplex TRB PCR. TCRdb analysed the multiplex PCR reads with MiXCR anew, one entry per CDR3 protein. The sample includes some 14,000 distinct CDR3 sequences, 29% of them seen just once. Sequencing used blood. These receptors came from a human donor who had recovered from COVID-19.

This clonotype was seen a few times. The chain is built from TRBV19 and TRBJ1-3; D is undetermined. The germline V gene has CDR1 LNHDA and CDR2 SQIVND (reference sequence). V gave up 10 bases and J gave up 0 bases, with 13 bases separating them. The CDR3 length is 14 residues. The CDR3 is CATRVRSSGNTIYF. The CDR3, as DNA: TGTGCCACGAGGGTTCGAAGCTCTGGAAACACCATATATTTT.

This clonotype was seen a handful of times. The chain employs TRBV14 and TRBJ2-2, with D tentatively TRBD1 (6 bases). The V and J ends lost 2 bases and 1 base respectively, with 8 bases between them. The CDR3 spans 15 residues. Germline values: CDR1 SGHDN, CDR2 FVKESK. The chain's CDR3 is CASSQIRGNTGELFF. The CDR3 region has the DNA TGTGCCAGCAGCCAAATCAGGGGGAACACCGGGGAGCTGTTTTTT.

The genes are TRBV30 and TRBJ1-1; D is possibly TRBD1 (5 bases). CDR1 is GTSNPN, CDR2 SVGIG, per germline (reference sequence). This CDR3 has 14 amino acids. V was trimmed by 1 base and J by 4 bases, leaving 13 bases between them. The CDR3, as DNA: TGTGCCTGGAGTGGGCAGGGTGATGGCACTGAAGCTTTCTTT. Translation gives CAWSGQGDGTEAFF.

This clonotype was seen only a few times. The V and J genes are TRBV19 and TRBJ2-5; the D gene is possibly TRBD2 (5 bases). The CDR3 runs 14 residues. The V end was cut by 6 bases, the J end by 1 base, with 12 bases between. CDR1 LNHDA and CDR2 SQIVND come from the germline V gene (reference sequence). The DNA for the CDR3 is TGTGCCAGTAGAAATAGGCTAGCCCAAGAGACCCAGTACTTC. This translates into CASRNRLAQETQYF. Drawing the rest from reference TRBV19 and TRBJ2-5, the complete variable domain is DGGITQSPKYLFRKEGQNVTLSCEQNLNHDAMYWYRQDPGQGLRLIYYSQIVNDFQKGDIAEGYSVSREKKESFPLTVTSAQKNPTAFYLCASRNRLAQETQYFGPGTRLLVL.

This clonotype is categorized as medium-sized. V gene TRBV19 combines with J gene TRBJ2-7; D not certain. Trimming cost V 7 bases and J 2 bases, with 9 bases left between them. Germline V gives CDR1 LNHDA, CDR2 SQIVND (reference sequence). The CDR3 totals 12 residues. CDR3 in amino acids: CASNPPTYEQYF. The CDR3, as DNA: TGTGCCAGTAACCCCCCCACCTACGAGCAGTACTTC.

The chain joins TRBV27 to TRBJ1-1; 9 nucleotides align to TRBD1. The CDR3 covers 16 residues. The germline gives CDR1 MNHEY, CDR2 SMNVEV (reference sequence). J lost 4 bases, V lost 5 bases, and 11 bases had no gene match. CDR3 bases: TGTGCCAGCAGTCCCCTACGACAGGGGGGCGTCACTGAAGCTTTCTTT. Translation: CASSPLRQGGVTEAFF.

The chain combines TRBV5-1 with TRBJ2-1; 10 positions match TRBD2. The V gene end was trimmed by 0 bases and the J gene end by 4 bases; junction bases not matched to a gene: 7. CDR3 length: 17 amino acids. The germline V gene encodes CDR1 SGHRS and CDR2 YFSETQ. The CDR3: CASSLVGTSANYNEQFF. For the CDR3, the DNA is TGCGCCAGCAGCTTGGTCGGGACTAGCGCGAATTACAATGAGCAGTTCTTC.

This clonotype was seen just once. The DNA for the CDR3 is TGCAGCGTTGGGGACAGGGACAGTGGCGAGCAGTACTTC. This codes for CSVGDRDSGEQYF. J is TRBJ2-7 and V is TRBV29-1; 9 bases agree with TRBD1. The V gene's germline CDR1 is SQVTM and CDR2 ANQGSEA. This CDR3 region has 13 residues. V gave up 4 bases and J gave up 6 bases; unmatched junction bases: 7.

The table lists this clonotype with a few counts. The V and J genes are TRBV5-6 and TRBJ2-7; D possibly uses TRBD1 or TRBD2 (5 bases each). Deletions cut 4 bases from V and 2 bases from J, with 16 bases between. The CDR3 has 15 amino acids. CDR1 and CDR2 from the germline V gene are SGHDT and YYEEEE. In DNA, the CDR3 is TGTGCCAGCAGCCCCCAGGGCGGGCAAACCTACGAGCAGTACTTC. Translation: CASSPQGGQTYEQYF.

The chain has TRBV27 and TRBJ1-5; no clear D gene. Trimming removed 5 bases at V and 4 bases at J, with 15 bases between. There are 15 residues in the CDR3. Per germline, CDR1 MNHEY and CDR2 SMNVEV (reference sequence). CDR3 region: CASSPRTTANQPQHF. CDR3 nucleotides: TGTGCCAGCAGTCCCAGGACCACGGCGAATCAGCCCCAGCATTTT.

The chain carries TRBV6-1 and TRBJ2-5, with 9 bases lining up with TRBD2. The V segment lost 5 bases and the J segment 7 bases; nucleotides outside the gene matches: 11. Germline CDR1 and CDR2: MNHNS and SASEGT. This CDR3 has 15 residues. The DNA for the CDR3 is TGTGCCAGCAGTTACGAAGCGGGGGGTCTGGGGACCCAGTACTTC. Translating it yields CASSYEAGGLGTQYF.

This clonotype is deemed medium-sized. The chain's CDR3 is CSVTRVVEAFF. In nucleotides, the CDR3 is TGCAGCGTTACGAGGGTAGTGGAAGCTTTCTTT. The rearrangement joins TRBV29-1 to TRBJ1-1, with D unclear. This CDR3 contains 11 residues. Trimming left V 5 bases short and J 8 bases short, with 12 bases between. Looked up from germline, CDR1 is SQVTM and CDR2 is ANQGSEA.

This clonotype was observed at least ten times. The chain recombines TRBV27 with TRBJ2-7, with 7 nucleotides matching TRBD2. The trim removed 6 bases at V and 6 bases at J, leaving 11 bases unmatched. The CDR3 is 14 amino acids. Germline-derived CDR1 and CDR2 are MNHEY and SMNVEV (reference sequence). CDR3 amino acids: CASRIPGLRSEQYF. The CDR3 DNA follows: TGTGCCAGCAGAATTCCGGGACTAAGGAGCGAGCAGTACTTC.

This clonotype was seen repeatedly, ten times or more. The rearrangement links TRBV6-5 to TRBJ2-7; possible D gene TRBD2, 6 bases. Germline CDR1 reads MNHEY; CDR2 reads SVGAGI. CDR3 length: 16 amino acids. Trimming cost V 0 bases and J 0 bases, with 12 bases left between them. CDR3 sequence reads: CASSYSRGDFSYEQYF. The DNA of the CDR3 is TGTGCCAGCAGTTACTCCCGAGGGGACTTCTCCTACGAGCAGTACTTC.

V is TRBV5-4 and J is TRBJ2-7; TRBD1 matches at 7 bases. The V and J ends lost 4 bases and 9 bases, in that order; junction bases with no gene match: 7. The CDR3 is 12 amino acids. Germline CDR1 and CDR2: SGHNT and YYREEE (reference sequence). The CDR3 protein is CASSPITGAQYF. The CDR3 DNA reads TGTGCCAGCAGCCCAATTACAGGGGCGCAGTACTTC. Together with reference TRBV5-4 and TRBJ2-7, the CDR3 gives the full variable domain: ETGVTQSPTHLIKTRGQQVTLRCSSQSGHNTVSWYQQALGQGPQFIFQYYREEENGRGNFPPRFSGLQFPNYSSELNVNALELDDSALYLCASSPITGAQYFGPGTRLTVT.

The chain has TRBV24-1 and TRBJ2-7; TRBD1 matches at 8 bases. Trimming took 10 bases from V and 2 from J; bases not matched to a gene: 6. This CDR3 contains 13 residues. Per germline, CDR1 KGHDR and CDR2 SFDVKD. Here the CDR3 reads CATGTGGTYEQYF. DNA of the CDR3: TGTGCCACAGGAACAGGGGGGACCTACGAGCAGTACTTC.

This clonotype counts as medium-sized (0.01 to 0.1%). The rearrangement joins TRBV19 to TRBJ2-7; D is uncertain. The germline V and J ends were trimmed by 2 bases and 3 bases, with 14 bases remaining between them. The CDR3 consists of 15 residues. CDR1 is LNHDA, CDR2 SQIVND, per germline (reference sequence). The CDR3 here is CASSISARNYYEQYF. In DNA, the CDR3 is TGTGCCAGTAGTATATCGGCCAGGAACTACTACGAGCAGTACTTC. Based on the CDR3 plus reference TRBV19 and TRBJ2-7, the full variable domain is DGGITQSPKYLFRKEGQNVTLSCEQNLNHDAMYWYRQDPGQGLRLIYYSQIVNDFQKGDIAEGYSVSREKKESFPLTVTSAQKNPTAFYLCASSISARNYYEQYFGPGTRLTVT.

The J gene is TRBJ2-7, the V gene TRBV4-3, with 11 bases that match TRBD2. Germline lookup yields CDR1 LGHNA and CDR2 YSLEER. This CDR3 spans 14 amino acids. The V segment lost 6 bases and the J segment 6 bases; nucleotides outside the gene matches: 7. The CDR3 coding sequence is TGCGCCAGCAGTATGGGGCTAGCGGGGGGCGAGCAGTACTTC. This sequence encodes CASSMGLAGGEQYF.